The present T cell receptor beta chain was sequenced within a study of blood T cells in healthy people across ages. For the second PCR, which ran for 7 to 11 cycles, a sample-barcoded 5' primer and a J-beta primer mix were used. TCRdb redid the calling of the 5' RACE reads with MiXCR, one entry per CDR3 protein. The sample records 700,000 to 1,000,000 distinct CDR3 sequences, more than 40% being singletons. Germline assignment: CDR1 MNHEY and CDR2 SMNVEV (reference sequence). The CDR3 is 14 amino acids. The V gene lost 4 bases and the J gene lost 6 bases, with 15 bases spanning the gap. J is TRBJ1-2 and V is TRBV27, with D perhaps matching TRBD1 (6 bases). This sequence originates from a man between 60 and 70 years old in good health. Sequenced input: blood. CDR3 in DNA: TGTGCCAGCAGTTCCATCGGGGCAGGGGATGGCTACACCTTC. This translates into CASSSIGAGDGYTF.